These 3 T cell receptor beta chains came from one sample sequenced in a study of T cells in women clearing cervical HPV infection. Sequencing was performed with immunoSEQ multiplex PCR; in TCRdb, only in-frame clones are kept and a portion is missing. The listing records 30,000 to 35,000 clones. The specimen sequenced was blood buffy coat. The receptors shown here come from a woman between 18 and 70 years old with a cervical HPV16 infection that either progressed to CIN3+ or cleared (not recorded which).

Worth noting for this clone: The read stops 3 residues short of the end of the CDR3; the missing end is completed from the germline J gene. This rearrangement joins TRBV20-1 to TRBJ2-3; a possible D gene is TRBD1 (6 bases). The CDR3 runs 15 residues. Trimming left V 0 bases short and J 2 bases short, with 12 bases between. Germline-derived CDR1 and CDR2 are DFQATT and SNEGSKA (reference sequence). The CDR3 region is CSARDGAGVTDTQYF. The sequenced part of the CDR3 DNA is TGCAGTGCTAGAGATGGGGCAGGGGTCACAGATACG.

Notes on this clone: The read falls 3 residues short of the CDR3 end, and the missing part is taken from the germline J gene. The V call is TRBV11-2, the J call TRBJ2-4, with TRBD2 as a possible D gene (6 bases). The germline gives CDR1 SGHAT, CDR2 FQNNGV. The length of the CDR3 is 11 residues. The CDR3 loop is CASSRGYGQYF. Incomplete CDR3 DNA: TGTGCCAGCAGCCGGGGGTATGGT. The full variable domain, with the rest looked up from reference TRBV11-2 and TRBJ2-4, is EAGVAQSPRYKIIEKRQSVAFWCNPISGHATLYWYQQILGQGPKLLIQFQNNGVVDDSQLPKDRFSAERLKGVDSTLKIQPAKLEDSAVYLCASSRGYGQYFGAGTRLSVL.

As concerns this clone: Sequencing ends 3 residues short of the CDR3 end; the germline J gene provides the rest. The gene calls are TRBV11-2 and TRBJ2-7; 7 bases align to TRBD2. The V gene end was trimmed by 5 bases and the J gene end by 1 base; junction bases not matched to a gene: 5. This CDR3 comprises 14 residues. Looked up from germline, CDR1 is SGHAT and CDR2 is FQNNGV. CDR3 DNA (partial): TGTGCCAGCAGCCGGGACTACCAATCCTACGAG. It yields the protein CASSRDYQSYE. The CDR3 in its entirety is CASSRDYQSYEQYF.